This T cell receptor beta chain was sequenced in a study of spatial heterogeneity in lung cancer. Germline values: CDR1 SQVTM, CDR2 ANQGSEA. This CDR3 is built from 11 residues. Trimming removed 7 bases from V and 7 bases from J; junction bases left unmatched: 4. Each TCR cDNA molecule carried a unique molecular identifier. TCRdb reprocessed the 5' RACE reads with MiXCR, giving one entry per CDR3 protein. The sample carries about 95,000 distinct CDR3 sequences, over 8.5% recorded once. The sample's time point: sample taken at primary tumor resection. Whole RNA was taken from tumor, nontumor lung or frozen PBMC; it was then sequenced unsorted. Untreated early-stage non-small cell lung cancer patients, roughly 72 in total, were the donors.

V gene TRBV29-1 combines with J gene TRBJ1-1; 9 bases are a match to TRBD1. The receptor was isolated from a male donor with early-stage non-small cell lung cancer. The sample in question was PBMCs, obtained at surgery. CDR3 sequence: CSGGTGIEAFF. The CDR3, as DNA: TGCAGCGGAGGGACAGGGATTGAAGCTTTCTTT.